These T cell receptor beta chains were read from a single sample in a study of T cell repertoires in cytomegalovirus infection. MiXCR, run by TCRdb on the reads, gives a single entry per CDR3 protein. The top ten hold over 40% of the sample, which has roughly 230,000 distinct CDR3 sequences, more than 15% seen once. Sequencing input: CD8+ T cells from PBMCs. The receptors stem from a human donor in good health (CMV status not recorded). Some clones in this sample may be carry-over from other donors' samples. CDR3s include the opening cysteine and the closing phenylalanine or tryptophan. A D gene is named only where the DNA matches it firmly. Size is omitted from some rows. Given values are once, few, many or a class for expanded clones.

CDR3 DNA: TGTGCCAGCAGCCAACCGACAGGGAACTATGGCTACACCTTC
CDR3 protein: CASSQPTGNYGYTF
clone size: many
V gene: TRBV12-3/TRBV12-4
J gene: TRBJ1-2
D gene: TRBD1

CDR3 DNA: TGTGCCAGCAGCCCGACCGCGCCTGAAGCTTTCTTT
CDR3 protein: CASSPTAPEAFF
clone size: few
V gene: TRBV7-9
J gene: TRBJ1-1
D gene: .

CDR3 DNA: TGTGCCAGCAGCTCCCGACAGGAAATGAATGAAAAACTGTTTTTT
CDR3 protein: CASSSRQEMNEKLFF
clone size: many
V gene: TRBV7-9
J gene: TRBJ1-4
D gene: .

CDR3 DNA: TGCGCCAGCAGCCAAGTCCAGGGTAATGAAAAACTGTTTTTT
CDR3 protein: CASSQVQGNEKLFF
clone size: many
V gene: TRBV4-1
J gene: TRBJ1-4
D gene: .

CDR3 DNA: TGTGCCAGCAGCTCTAGCGGGGGGCGAGAGACCCAGTACTTC
CDR3 protein: CASSSSGGRETQYF
clone size: many
V gene: TRBV11-3
J gene: TRBJ2-5
D gene: TRBD2

CDR3 DNA: TGTGCCAGCAGCGAGAGGGGGGAGATAGCCAAAAACATTCAGTACTTC
CDR3 protein: CASSERGEIAKNIQYF
clone size: .
V gene: TRBV28
J gene: TRBJ2-4
D gene: .

CDR3 DNA: TGCGCCAGCAGCCTTCAACCCGACAGGGCTGAAGCTTTCTTT
CDR3 protein: CASSLQPDRAEAFF
clone size: once
V gene: TRBV5-1
J gene: TRBJ1-1
D gene: TRBD1

CDR3 DNA: TGTGCCAGCAGCCAAGAGGGGGGCTACGAGCAGTACTTC
CDR3 protein: CASSQEGGYEQYF
clone size: .
V gene: TRBV4-2
J gene: TRBJ2-7
D gene: .

CDR3 DNA: TGTGCCAGCACCCCTCCGCGGGGGCCTAAGACCCAGTACTTC
CDR3 protein: CASTPPRGPKTQYF
clone size: few
V gene: TRBV7-9
J gene: TRBJ2-5
D gene: .

CDR3 DNA: TGTGCCAGCAGTTACCTGGCGTTGAATGAAGCTTTCTTT
CDR3 protein: CASSYLALNEAFF
clone size: many
V gene: TRBV6-2/TRBV6-3
J gene: TRBJ1-1
D gene: .

CDR3 DNA: TGTGCCAGTAGCCCAGCGGGGAGATACAATGAGCAGTTCTTC
CDR3 protein: CASSPAGRYNEQFF
clone size: many
V gene: TRBV19
J gene: TRBJ2-1
D gene: TRBD2

CDR3 DNA: TGTGCCAGCAGCTTAGGCCCCCGAGAGCAGTTCTTC
CDR3 protein: CASSLGPREQFF
clone size: few
V gene: TRBV13
J gene: TRBJ2-1
D gene: .

CDR3 DNA: TGCAGTGCTAGAGATTGGCTAGCGGCAACCTACGAGCAGTACTTC
CDR3 protein: CSARDWLAATYEQYF
clone size: few
V gene: TRBV20-1
J gene: TRBJ2-7
D gene: TRBD2

CDR3 DNA: TGCAGCGCCGGACCTAAGGGGTACCAAGAGACCCAGTACTTC
CDR3 protein: CSAGPKGYQETQYF
clone size: few
V gene: TRBV29-1
J gene: TRBJ2-5
D gene: .

CDR3 DNA: TGTGCCACCAGTGATTGCTCCCCGGTCGGTGAAAAACTGTTTTTT
CDR3 protein: CATSDCSPVGEKLFF
clone size: .
V gene: TRBV24-1
J gene: TRBJ1-4
D gene: .

CDR3 DNA: TGTGCCAGCAGTCCCGGGGGATGGGGCCCCCAAGAGACCCAGTACTTC
CDR3 protein: CASSPGGWGPQETQYF
clone size: few
V gene: TRBV6-1
J gene: TRBJ2-5
D gene: .

CDR3 DNA: TGTGCCAGCAGCCAAGGAGGGGAAAACATTCAGTACTTC
CDR3 protein: CASSQGGENIQYF
clone size: few
V gene: TRBV11-3
J gene: TRBJ2-4
D gene: .

CDR3 DNA: TGCGCCAGCAGCCAAGATCTGAGGTTCCCCTACGAGCAGTACTTC
CDR3 protein: CASSQDLRFPYEQYF
clone size: few
V gene: TRBV4-3
J gene: TRBJ2-7
D gene: .

CDR3 DNA: TGTGCCAGCAGTGAATATTTCGGACGGGGCTATGGCTACACCTTC
CDR3 protein: CASSEYFGRGYGYTF
clone size: few
V gene: TRBV25-1
J gene: TRBJ1-2
D gene: .

CDR3 DNA: TGTGCCAGCAACCTCAACACTGAAGCTTTCTTT
CDR3 protein: CASNLNTEAFF
clone size: few
V gene: TRBV6-6
J gene: TRBJ1-1
D gene: .

CDR3 DNA: TGTGCCAGCAGTTTATTTTCAGGGAACTTTTATGGCTACACCTTC
CDR3 protein: CASSLFSGNFYGYTF
clone size: few
V gene: TRBV28
J gene: TRBJ1-2
D gene: .

CDR3 DNA: TGTGCCAGCAGCTTAGCGCGGTACACTGAAGCTTTCTTT
CDR3 protein: CASSLARYTEAFF
clone size: many
V gene: TRBV7-6
J gene: TRBJ1-1
D gene: .

CDR3 DNA: TGTGCCATCCAATTAGTGGTCTATGAGCAGTTCTTC
CDR3 protein: CAIQLVVYEQFF
clone size: many
V gene: TRBV7-9
J gene: TRBJ2-1
D gene: .

CDR3 DNA: TGTGCCAGCAGCTTGGGACTAGCGGGGGCTAATGACAATGAGCAGTTCTTC
CDR3 protein: CASSLGLAGANDNEQFF
clone size: .
V gene: TRBV7-6
J gene: TRBJ2-1
D gene: TRBD2

CDR3 DNA: TGTGCCAGCAGTGTGGGAGGGTCCCCTTACCTTTACAATGAGCAGTTCTTC
CDR3 protein: CASSVGGSPYLYNEQFF
clone size: .
V gene: TRBV2
J gene: TRBJ2-1
D gene: TRBD2

CDR3 DNA: TGTGCCAGCAGCGAACCGGGACAGGGTAATTCACCCCTCCACTTT
CDR3 protein: CASSEPGQGNSPLHF
clone size: many
V gene: TRBV7-6
J gene: TRBJ1-6
D gene: TRBD1

CDR3 DNA: TGTGCCAGTAGCGGACTCTTCCTCACTCCCTATGGCTACACCTTC
CDR3 protein: CASSGLFLTPYGYTF
clone size: .
V gene: TRBV19
J gene: TRBJ1-2
D gene: .

CDR3 DNA: TGCAGTGCTAGAGATCAGGTCTTAGGGGCCCTATCCTACGAGCAGTACTTC
CDR3 protein: CSARDQVLGALSYEQYF
clone size: .
V gene: TRBV20-1
J gene: TRBJ2-7
D gene: .

CDR3 DNA: TGTGCCAGCAGTTTAACGGGGTACGGCGACGAGCAGTACTTC
CDR3 protein: CASSLTGYGDEQYF
clone size: few
V gene: TRBV28
J gene: TRBJ2-7
D gene: .

CDR3 DNA: TGTGCCAGCAGCCATTTTAAGGGGATTTACTATGGCTACACCTTC
CDR3 protein: CASSHFKGIYYGYTF
clone size: .
V gene: TRBV7-4
J gene: TRBJ1-2
D gene: .

CDR3 DNA: TGTGCCAGCAGTTACGAAGCCCAGTTTGGAAACACCATATATTTT
CDR3 protein: CASSYEAQFGNTIYF
clone size: many
V gene: TRBV6-6
J gene: TRBJ1-3
D gene: .

CDR3 DNA: TGTGCCAGCAGTTACAGTGTCGGAAACCCACGTGGGGGTACAGATACGCAGTATTTT
CDR3 protein: CASSYSVGNPRGGTDTQYF
clone size: many
V gene: TRBV6-2/TRBV6-3
J gene: TRBJ2-3
D gene: .

CDR3 DNA: TGTGCCAGCAGCCTTGACAGGTTTAAGGAAAAACTGTTTTTT
CDR3 protein: CASSLDRFKEKLFF
clone size: few
V gene: TRBV6-1
J gene: TRBJ1-4
D gene: .

CDR3 DNA: TGTGCCAGCAGCACGACTGTTAGCACAGATACGCAGTATTTT
CDR3 protein: CASSTTVSTDTQYF
clone size: few
V gene: TRBV7-9
J gene: TRBJ2-3
D gene: .

CDR3 DNA: TGTGCCAGCAGCCTATTCGAATCACAGGGGGCAGGTTCCCAGCCCCAGCATTTT
CDR3 protein: CASSLFESQGAGSQPQHF
clone size: many
V gene: TRBV7-8
J gene: TRBJ1-5
D gene: TRBD1

CDR3 DNA: TGTGCCAGCAGCTTAGACAGCTACTATGAGCAGTTCTTC
CDR3 protein: CASSLDSYYEQFF
clone size: many
V gene: TRBV7-9
J gene: TRBJ2-1
D gene: .